The rows below give T cell receptor beta chains drawn from one sample of a study of blood T cell repertoires in COVID-19. Profiling relied on immunoSEQ multiplex PCR, and the TCRdb table lists in-frame clones only, not all of them. The sample lists 150,000 to 200,000 clones; about nine tenths were seen once. The sequenced material came from peripheral blood. These receptors all come from a man between 65 and 85 years old with acute or convalescent COVID-19. Both conserved end residues are part of each CDR3.

cdr3_aa	v_call	j_call
CASSGNGDTEAFF	TRBV10-1	TRBJ1-1
CASSGRTSGKSSYNEQFF	TRBV25-1	TRBJ2-1
CASSSLWGDRGQPQHF	TRBV5-5	TRBJ1-5
CASSLTGTETQYF	TRBV5-6	TRBJ2-5
CASSLDYSLTDTQYF	TRBV5-4	TRBJ2-3
CASTSTRGGFTTEAFF	TRBV7-9	TRBJ1-1
CASSQTGRANYGYTF	TRBV23-1	TRBJ1-2
CASSLGVQSNTGELFF	TRBV7-3	TRBJ2-2
CAWGSPTQYF	TRBV30	TRBJ2-3
CAAGGGNTIYF	TRBV10-3	TRBJ1-3
CASSYRDSTDTQYF	TRBV6-5	TRBJ2-3
CAWSEDTYNEQFF	TRBV30	TRBJ2-1
CASSYGLAGGRSSYEQYF	TRBV5-1	TRBJ2-7
CASSSPGQDLNTEAFF	TRBV28	TRBJ1-1
CASSMGGGGTGELFF	TRBV19	TRBJ2-2
CASNRFNQPQHF	TRBV2	TRBJ1-5
CARRGQNNSPLHF	TRBV5-3	TRBJ1-6
CASSSSPEGNQPQHF	TRBV5-1	TRBJ1-5
CSASARQGASYEQYF	TRBV20-1	TRBJ2-7
CASRDRGRTDTQYF	TRBV5-1	TRBJ2-3
CASSFGQGDYGYTF	TRBV7-9	TRBJ1-2
CASSEPGLNSPLHF	TRBV6-1	TRBJ1-6
CASGFLQGTDTQYF	TRBV12-5	TRBJ2-3